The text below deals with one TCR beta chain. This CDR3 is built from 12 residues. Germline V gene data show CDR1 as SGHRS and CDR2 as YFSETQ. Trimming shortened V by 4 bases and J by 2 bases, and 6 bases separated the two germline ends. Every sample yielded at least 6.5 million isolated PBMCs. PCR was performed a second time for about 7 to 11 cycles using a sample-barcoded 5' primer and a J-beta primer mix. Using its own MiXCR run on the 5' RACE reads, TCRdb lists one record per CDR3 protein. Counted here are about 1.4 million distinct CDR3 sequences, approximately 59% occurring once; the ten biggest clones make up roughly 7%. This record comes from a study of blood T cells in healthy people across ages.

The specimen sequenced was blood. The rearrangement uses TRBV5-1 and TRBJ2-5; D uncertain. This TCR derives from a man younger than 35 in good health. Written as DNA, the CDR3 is TGCGCCAGCAGCGAAATACAAGAGACCCAGTACTTC. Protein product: CASSEIQETQYF.